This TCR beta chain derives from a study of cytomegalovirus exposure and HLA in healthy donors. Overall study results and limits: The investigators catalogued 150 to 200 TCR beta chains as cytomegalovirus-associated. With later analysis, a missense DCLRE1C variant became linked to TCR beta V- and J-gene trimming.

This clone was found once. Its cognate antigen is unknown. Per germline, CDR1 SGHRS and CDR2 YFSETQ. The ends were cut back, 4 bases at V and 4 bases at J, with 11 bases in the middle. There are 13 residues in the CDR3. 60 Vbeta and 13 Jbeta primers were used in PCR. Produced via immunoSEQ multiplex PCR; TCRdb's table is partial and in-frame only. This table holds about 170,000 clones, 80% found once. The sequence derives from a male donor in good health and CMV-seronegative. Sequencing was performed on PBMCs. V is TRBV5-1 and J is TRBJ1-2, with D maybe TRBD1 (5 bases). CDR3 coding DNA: TGCGCCAGCAGCGCCGACAGAGGCTATGGCTACACCTTC. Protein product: CASSADRGYGYTF.